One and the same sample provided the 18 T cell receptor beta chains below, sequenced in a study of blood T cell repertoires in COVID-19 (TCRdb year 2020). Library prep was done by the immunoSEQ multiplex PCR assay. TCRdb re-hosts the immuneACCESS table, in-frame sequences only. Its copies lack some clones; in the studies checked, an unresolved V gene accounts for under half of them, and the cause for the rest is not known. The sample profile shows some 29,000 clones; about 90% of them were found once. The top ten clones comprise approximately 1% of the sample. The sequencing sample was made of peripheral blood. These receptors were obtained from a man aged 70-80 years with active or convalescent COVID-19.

CDR3: CASSGPGGGSYNEQFF. The CDR3 DNA reads TGTGCCAGCAGTGGGCCTGGAGGAGGGTCCTACAATGAGCAGTTCTTC. The J gene is TRBJ2-1, the V gene TRBV27, with D perhaps matching TRBD2 (6 bases). Trimming pared 5 bases from V and 1 base from J, leaving 15 bases between. The germline V gene has CDR1 MNHEY and CDR2 SMNVEV (reference sequence). The CDR3 extends over 16 amino acids.

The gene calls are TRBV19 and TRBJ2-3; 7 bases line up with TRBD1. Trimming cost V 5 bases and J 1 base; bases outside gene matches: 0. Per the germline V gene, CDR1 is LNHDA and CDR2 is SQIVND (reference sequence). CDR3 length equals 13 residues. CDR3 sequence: CASSGTGTDTQYF. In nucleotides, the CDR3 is TGTGCCAGTAGTGGGACAGGCACAGATACGCAGTATTTT.

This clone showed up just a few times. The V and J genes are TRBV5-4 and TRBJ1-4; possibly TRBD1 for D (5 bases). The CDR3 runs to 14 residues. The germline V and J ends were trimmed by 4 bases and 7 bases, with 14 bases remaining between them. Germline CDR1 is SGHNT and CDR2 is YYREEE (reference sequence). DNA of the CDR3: TGTGCCAGCAGCGCGGAGCCGGGGGGTGAAAAACTGTTTTTT. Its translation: CASSAEPGGEKLFF.

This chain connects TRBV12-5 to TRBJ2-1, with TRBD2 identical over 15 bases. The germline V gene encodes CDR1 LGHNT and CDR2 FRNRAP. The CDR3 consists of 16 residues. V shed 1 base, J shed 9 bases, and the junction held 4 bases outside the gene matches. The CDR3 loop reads CASGLGTSGRAGEQFF. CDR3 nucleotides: TGTGCTAGTGGTTTGGGGACTAGCGGGAGGGCAGGTGAGCAGTTCTTC. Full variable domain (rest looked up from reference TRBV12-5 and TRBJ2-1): DARVTQTPRHKVTEMGQEVTMRCQPILGHNTVFWYRQTMMQGLELLAYFRNRAPLDDSGMPKDRFSAEMPDATLATLKIQPSEPRDSAVYFCASGLGTSGRAGEQFFGPGTRLTVL.

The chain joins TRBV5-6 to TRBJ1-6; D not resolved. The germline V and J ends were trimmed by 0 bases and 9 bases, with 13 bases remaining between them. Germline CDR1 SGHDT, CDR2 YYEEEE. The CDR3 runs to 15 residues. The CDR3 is CASSLGSSAGSPLHF. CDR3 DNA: TGTGCCAGCAGCTTGGGCTCCTCCGCGGGTTCACCCCTCCACTTT. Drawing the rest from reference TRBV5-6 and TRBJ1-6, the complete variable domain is DAGVTQSPTHLIKTRGQQVTLRCSPKSGHDTVSWYQQALGQGPQFIFQYYEEEERQRGNFPDRFSGHQFPNYSSELNVNALLLGDSALYLCASSLGSSAGSPLHFGNGTRLTVT.

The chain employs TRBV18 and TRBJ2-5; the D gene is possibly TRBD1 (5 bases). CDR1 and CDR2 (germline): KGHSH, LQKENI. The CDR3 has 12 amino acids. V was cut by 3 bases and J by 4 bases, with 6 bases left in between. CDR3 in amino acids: CASSPQGETQYF. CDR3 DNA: TGTGCCAGCTCACCCCAGGGAGAGACCCAGTACTTC. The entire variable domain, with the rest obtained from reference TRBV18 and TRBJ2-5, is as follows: NAGVMQNPRHLVRRRGQEARLRCSPMKGHSHVYWYRQLPEEGLKFMVYLQKENIIDESGMPKERFSAEFPKEGPSILRIQQVVRGDSAAYFCASSPQGETQYFGPGTRLLVL.

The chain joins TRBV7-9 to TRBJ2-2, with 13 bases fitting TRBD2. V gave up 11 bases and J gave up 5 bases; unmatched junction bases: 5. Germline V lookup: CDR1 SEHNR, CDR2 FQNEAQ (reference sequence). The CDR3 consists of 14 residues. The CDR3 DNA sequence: TGTGCCGCGGGACTAGCGGGATGGACCGGGGAGCTGTTTTTT. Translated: CAAGLAGWTGELFF.

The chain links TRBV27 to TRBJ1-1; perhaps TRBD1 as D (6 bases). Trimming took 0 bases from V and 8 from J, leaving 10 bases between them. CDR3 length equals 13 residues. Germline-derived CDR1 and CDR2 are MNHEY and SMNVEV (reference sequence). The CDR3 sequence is CASSLSGAGEAFF. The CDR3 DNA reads TGTGCCAGCAGTTTATCGGGGGCAGGAGAAGCTTTCTTT.

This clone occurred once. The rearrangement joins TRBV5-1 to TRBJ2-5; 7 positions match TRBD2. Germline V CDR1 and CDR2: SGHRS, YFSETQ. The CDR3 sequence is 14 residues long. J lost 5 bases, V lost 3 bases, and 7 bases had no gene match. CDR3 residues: CASSSREGGETQYF. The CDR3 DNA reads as TGCGCCAGCAGCTCCAGGGAGGGCGGGGAGACCCAGTACTTC. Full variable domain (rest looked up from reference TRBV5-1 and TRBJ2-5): KAGVTQTPRYLIKTRGQQVTLSCSPISGHRSVSWYQQTPGQGLQFLFEYFSETQRNKGNFPGRFSGRQFSNSRSEMNVSTLELGDSALYLCASSSREGGETQYFGPGTRLLVL.

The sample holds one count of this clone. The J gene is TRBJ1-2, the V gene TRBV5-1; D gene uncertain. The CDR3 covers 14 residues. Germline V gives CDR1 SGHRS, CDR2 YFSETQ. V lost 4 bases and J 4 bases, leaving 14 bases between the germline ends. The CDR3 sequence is CASSPNRVSYGYTF. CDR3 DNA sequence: TGCGCCAGCAGCCCAAACCGGGTCTCCTATGGCTACACCTTC.

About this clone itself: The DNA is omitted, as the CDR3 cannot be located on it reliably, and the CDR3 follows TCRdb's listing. The CDR3 reads CASSFFGQGIYEQYF. This sequence joins TRBV28 and TRBJ2-7; whether TRBD1, the table's D call, matches the DNA was not checked. The CDR3 is 15 amino acids in total, end residues counted. The germline CDR1 and CDR2 sequences are MDHEN and SYDVKM.

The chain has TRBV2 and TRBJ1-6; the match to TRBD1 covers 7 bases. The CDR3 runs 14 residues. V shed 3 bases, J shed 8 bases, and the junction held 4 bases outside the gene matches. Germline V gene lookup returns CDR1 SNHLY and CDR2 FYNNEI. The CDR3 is CASSDPGGYSPLHF. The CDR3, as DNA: TGTGCCAGCAGTGACCCAGGGGGTTATTCACCCCTCCACTTT.

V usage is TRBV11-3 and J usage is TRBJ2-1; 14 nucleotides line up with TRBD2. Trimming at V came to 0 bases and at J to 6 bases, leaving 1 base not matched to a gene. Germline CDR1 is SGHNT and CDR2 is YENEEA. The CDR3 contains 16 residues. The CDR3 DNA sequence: TGTGCCAGCAGCTTAGAGGGGACTAGCGGGAGCAATGAGCAGTTCTTC. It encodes CASSLEGTSGSNEQFF.

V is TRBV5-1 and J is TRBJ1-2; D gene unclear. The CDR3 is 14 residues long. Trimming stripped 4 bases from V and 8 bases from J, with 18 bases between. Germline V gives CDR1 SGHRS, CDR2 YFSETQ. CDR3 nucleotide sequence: TGCGCCAGCAGCGTATATTCAAACAGTGAGGGCTACACCTTC. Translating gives CASSVYSNSEGYTF.

CDR3: CASSPSTSGGLGTQYF. For the CDR3, the DNA is TGTGCCAGCTCACCTTCGACTAGCGGGGGGCTCGGTACGCAGTATTTT. The chain links TRBV18 to TRBJ2-3; 13 positions agree with TRBD2. The V gene's germline CDR1 is KGHSH and CDR2 LQKENI. V dropped 3 bases and J dropped 8; count of bases not matched to a gene: 8. The CDR3 has 16 amino acids. The entire variable domain, with the rest obtained from reference TRBV18 and TRBJ2-3, is as follows: NAGVMQNPRHLVRRRGQEARLRCSPMKGHSHVYWYRQLPEEGLKFMVYLQKENIIDESGMPKERFSAEFPKEGPSILRIQQVVRGDSAAYFCASSPSTSGGLGTQYFGPGTRLTVL.

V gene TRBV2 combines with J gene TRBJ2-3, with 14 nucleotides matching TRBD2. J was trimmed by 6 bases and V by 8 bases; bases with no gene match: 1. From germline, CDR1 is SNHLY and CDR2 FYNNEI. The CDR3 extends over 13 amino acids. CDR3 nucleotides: TGTGCCAGCGGACTAGCGGGAGGCGATACGCAGTATTTT. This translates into CASGLAGGDTQYF.

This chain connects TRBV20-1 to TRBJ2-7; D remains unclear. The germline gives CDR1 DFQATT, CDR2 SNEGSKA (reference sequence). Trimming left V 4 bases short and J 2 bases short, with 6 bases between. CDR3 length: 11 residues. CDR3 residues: CSATSPYEQYF. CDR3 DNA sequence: TGCAGTGCTACCTCCCCCTACGAGCAGTACTTC.

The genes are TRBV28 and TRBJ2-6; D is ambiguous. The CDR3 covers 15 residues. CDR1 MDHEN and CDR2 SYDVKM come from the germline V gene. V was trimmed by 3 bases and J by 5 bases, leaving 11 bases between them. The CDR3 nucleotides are TGTGCCAGCAGTTTGGGCAGGTCGAGGGCCAACGTCCTGACTTTC. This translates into CASSLGRSRANVLTF.